This entry concerns a single T cell receptor (beta chain). Its antigen remains unknown. This sample is drawn from a study of cytomegalovirus exposure and HLA in healthy donors. Study-wide results and limits: A few chains linked to CMV were shown in vitro to be specific for CMV antigens. By a later analysis, the bulk of CMV-associated TCR beta chains appeared HLA-restricted.

The V end was cut by 1 base, the J end by 1 base, with 18 bases between. There are 18 residues in the CDR3. Germline assignment: CDR1 SEHNR and CDR2 FQNEAQ (reference sequence). The PCR made use of 60 Vbeta and 13 Jbeta primers. Profiled with immunoSEQ multiplex PCR; TCRdb holds only in-frame clones, not every one. This table has 200,000 to 250,000 clones, more than 75% appearing once. Source material: PBMCs. This receptor was identified in a human donor in good health. V is TRBV7-9 and J is TRBJ2-3, with D uncertain. The CDR3 DNA reads as TGTGCCAGCAGCTTAGAATGGCAGGTCCCGTCGGGCACAGATACGCAGTATTTT. It yields the protein CASSLEWQVPSGTDTQYF.